The 17 T cell receptor beta chains listed next were all sequenced from one sample in a study of blood T cell repertoires in COVID-19. Here immunoSEQ multiplex PCR was the method, and the copy in TCRdb shows in-frame clones only, minus some. Of fewer than 250,000 clones detected, around 82% appear once; the ten largest clones hold 8.2%. Source material: peripheral blood. These receptors were collected from a woman in her fifties or sixties with acute or convalescent COVID-19.

The chain carries TRBV2 and TRBJ2-7; D might be TRBD1 (6 bases). The CDR3 has 12 amino acids. Germline-derived CDR1 and CDR2 are SNHLY and FYNNEI. The V end was cut by 6 bases, the J end by 6 bases, with 12 bases between. The CDR3 DNA reads TGTGCCAGCAGGGCACAGGGATCCGAGCAGTACTTC. Encoded protein: CASRAQGSEQYF.

This chain joins TRBV13 and TRBJ1-1, with unresolved D. The germline gives CDR1 PRHDT, CDR2 FYEKMQ (reference sequence). The V gene lost 5 bases and the J gene lost 3 bases, with 13 bases spanning the gap. The CDR3 contains 14 residues. CDR3 amino acids: CASSPTSGYTEAFF. The CDR3 nucleotides are TGTGCCAGCAGCCCCACGTCGGGGTACACTGAAGCTTTCTTT.

The chain links TRBV7-3 to TRBJ2-5, with TRBD2 matching over 7 bases. The CDR3 contains 14 residues. Trimming took 4 bases from V and 5 from J; bases not matched to a gene: 7. Germline V gene sequence: CDR1 SGHTA, CDR2 FQGTGA. CDR3 DNA: TGTGCCAGCAGCTGGGGAGGGGCGAGTGAGACCCAGTACTTC. Protein: CASSWGGASETQYF.

The sample holds a few counts of this clone. This rearrangement joins TRBV2 to TRBJ1-3; D unclear. The CDR3 is 12 amino acids. The V gene's germline CDR1 is SNHLY and CDR2 FYNNEI. The ends were cut back, 7 bases at V and 4 bases at J, with 8 bases in the middle. The CDR3 sequence is CASNGRGNTIYF. Here the CDR3 DNA reads TGTGCCAGCAATGGCAGGGGAAACACCATATATTTT.

The chain uses TRBV24-1 and TRBJ1-2; TRBD1 agrees at 10 bases. V lost 1 base and J lost 4; bases outside the gene matches: 11. The CDR3 runs to 18 residues. CDR1 is KGHDR and CDR2 is SFDVKD in the germline V gene. The DNA for the CDR3 is TGTGCCACCAGTGATTTTACGACAGGGGGCGTGCAGTTCTATGGCTACACCTTC. Protein product: CATSDFTTGGVQFYGYTF.

This chain links TRBV24-1 with TRBJ2-1, with D possibly being TRBD1 (6 bases). The CDR3 length is 17 residues. V was shortened by 4 bases and J by 8 bases, with 23 bases between the two germline ends. Germline lookup yields CDR1 KGHDR and CDR2 SFDVKD. CDR3 amino acids: CATSDPQVQGIDDEQFF. In nucleotides, the CDR3 is TGTGCCACCAGTGACCCTCAGGTACAGGGTATCGACGATGAGCAGTTCTTC.

The V gene is TRBV5-1, the J gene TRBJ2-5, with a weak D call TRBD2 (6 bases). The CDR3 spans 15 residues. V lost 0 bases, J lost 4 bases, and 13 bases lay in between. Germline lookup yields CDR1 SGHRS and CDR2 YFSETQ. The CDR3: CASSLVTRGGETQYF. The CDR3, as DNA: TGCGCCAGCAGCTTGGTAACTAGGGGAGGAGAGACCCAGTACTTC.

V and J are TRBV3-1 (or the pseudogene TRBV3-2) and TRBJ2-1; D gene uncertain. Germline V gene sequence: CDR1 LGHDT, CDR2 YNNKEL (reference sequence). The V gene lost 2 bases and the J gene lost 8 bases, with 10 bases spanning the gap. The CDR3 contains 13 residues. CDR3 residues: CASSQSLADEQFF. The CDR3 DNA follows: TGTGCCAGCAGCCAATCTCTGGCGGATGAGCAGTTCTTC.

The chain combines TRBV7-2 with TRBJ2-7, with 7 bases matching TRBD1. CDR1 SGHTA and CDR2 FQGNSA come from the germline V gene. The CDR3 contains 13 residues. As DNA, the CDR3 is TGTGTTTCTTCTAGGGGGCAGTTCAACGAGCAGTACTTC. This encodes CVSSRGQFNEQYF.

The table lists this clone with a few counts. J is TRBJ1-5 and V is TRBV2; D possibly corresponds to TRBD1 (5 bases). Germline V CDR1 and CDR2: SNHLY, FYNNEI. CDR3 length: 17 amino acids. V lost 6 bases and J lost 0, with 18 bases in between. CDR3 sequence: CASSELSGGFSNQPQHF. The CDR3 DNA reads TGTGCCAGCAGCGAACTCTCGGGGGGGTTTAGCAATCAGCCCCAGCATTTT.

This rearrangement joins TRBV21-1 to TRBJ2-5; TRBD2, the table's D call, lacks a check against the DNA. TRBV21-1 is labeled a pseudogene. The CDR3 has 17 amino acids. The CDR3, as DNA: TGTGCCAGCAGCCCACCCCGAGAGATATCTTCCCAAGAGACCCAGTACTTC. Residues: CASSPPREISSQETQYF.

This clone showed up many times. The rearrangement uses TRBV19 and TRBJ2-1, with 10 bases identical to TRBD1. Germline trimming cut 7 bases from V and 1 base from J; bases unmatched to any gene: 4. CDR3 length equals 15 residues. Looked up from germline, CDR1 is LNHDA and CDR2 is SQIVND (reference sequence). CDR3 sequence reads: CASTGQGGSYNEQFF. CDR3 DNA sequence: TGTGCCAGTACCGGACAGGGGGGATCCTACAATGAGCAGTTCTTC.

The J gene is TRBJ1-2, the V gene TRBV6-5; D uncertain. There are 15 residues in the CDR3. Germline CDR1 is MNHEY and CDR2 is SVGAGI. Trimming left V 7 bases short and J 0 bases short, with 15 bases between. CDR3 bases: TGTGCCAGCACCCTAGTGGGGAGAGCTAACTATGGCTACACCTTC. Translation gives CASTLVGRANYGYTF.

The J gene is TRBJ2-3, the V gene TRBV24-1; unclear D gene. The ends were cut back, 4 bases at V and 2 bases at J, with 3 bases in the middle. Germline V lookup: CDR1 KGHDR, CDR2 SFDVKD. There are 12 residues in the CDR3. Here the CDR3 DNA reads TGTGCCACCAGTGACAACACAGATACGCAGTATTTT. Protein product: CATSDNTDTQYF.

The chain is built from TRBV3-1 (or the pseudogene TRBV3-2) and TRBJ2-3; D possibly corresponds to TRBD2 (6 bases). The CDR3 has 15 amino acids. Germline V lookup: CDR1 LGHDT, CDR2 YNNKEL (reference sequence). Trimming took off 4 bases at V and 6 bases at J, with 17 bases between the two ends. The CDR3 loop is CASSLSGSREDTQYF. As DNA, the CDR3 is TGTGCCAGCAGCCTGAGCGGGTCTAGGGAGGATACGCAGTATTTT.

This sequence joins TRBV5-5 and TRBJ1-5, with 10 bases identical to TRBD1. Germline V gives CDR1 SGHKS, CDR2 YYEKEE (reference sequence). Trimming removed 1 base from V and 6 bases from J; junction bases left unmatched: 7. This CDR3 comprises 16 residues. For the CDR3, the DNA is TGTGCCAGCAGCTTGCTCCTCGGACAGGGGGTTCAGCCCCAGCATTTT. Its protein product is CASSLLLGQGVQPQHF.

The gene calls are TRBV7-2 and TRBJ2-7; TRBD2 agrees at 8 bases. The CDR3 loop spans 16 amino acids. Germline V gene lookup returns CDR1 SGHTA and CDR2 FQGNSA. V was clipped by 3 bases and J by 1 base; unmatched bases: 8. CDR3 nucleotide sequence: TGTGCCAGCAGCTTGGCCGCCACTAGCGGTTCCTACGAGCAGTACTTC. It codes for CASSLAATSGSYEQYF.